The next 27 T cell receptor beta chains were all read from a single sample in a study of blood T cells in healthy people across ages. Alongside a J-beta primer mix, a sample-barcoded 5' primer served in a second PCR lasting 7 to 11 cycles. TCRdb re-derived calls from the 5' RACE reads in MiXCR, one entry per CDR3 protein. Among 700,000 to 850,000 distinct CDR3 sequences listed, 36% were seen once. Sequencing input: blood. The source of these receptors is a man aged 18 to 30 in good health.

This clonotype was seen more than once but under ten times. The rearrangement joins TRBV20-1 to TRBJ1-2; TRBD1 agrees at 7 bases. The CDR3 runs 12 residues. V lost 6 bases and J lost 8; bases outside the gene matches: 9. Germline V lookup: CDR1 DFQATT, CDR2 SNEGSKA (reference sequence). CDR3 protein: CSAPDRENGYTF. As DNA, the CDR3 is TGCAGTGCCCCAGACAGGGAAAACGGCTACACCTTC.

This clonotype has only a few counts. The V and J genes are TRBV7-2 and TRBJ2-7; no reliable D call. The CDR3 is made up of 12 amino acids. V was clipped by 6 bases and J by 5 bases, with 11 bases between them. Germline CDR1 SGHTA, CDR2 FQGNSA. The CDR3 loop is CASRGGAHEQYF. CDR3 DNA sequence: TGTGCCAGCAGGGGCGGAGCGCACGAGCAGTACTTC. Supplemented by reference TRBV7-2 and TRBJ2-7, the full variable domain reads GAGVSQSPSNKVTEKGKDVELRCDPISGHTALYWYRQSLGQGLEFLIYFQGNSAPDKSGLPSDRFSAERTGGSVSTLTIQRTQQEDSAVYLCASRGGAHEQYFGPGTRLTVT.

As regards this clonotype: Germline is not matched at one junction end, which may reflect a read error. V gene TRBV4-2 combines with J gene TRBJ1-1, with 8 bases that match TRBD1. This CDR3 is built from 15 residues. The germline V gene has CDR1 LGHNA and CDR2 YNFKEQ. CDR3 protein: CASGQASPGGQGAFF. CDR3 nucleotides: TGTGCCAGCGGCCAAGCATCGCCAGGGGGCCAGGGAGCTTTCTTT.

This clonotype was seen a few times. V and J are TRBV7-3 and TRBJ2-1; 10 nucleotides match TRBD1. Germline V CDR1 and CDR2: SGHTA, FQGTGA. Germline trimming cut 4 bases from V and 8 bases from J; bases unmatched to any gene: 5. This CDR3 region has 14 residues. CDR3 residues: CASSSGTGEDEQFF. The CDR3, as DNA: TGTGCCAGCAGCTCAGGGACAGGGGAGGATGAGCAGTTCTTC.

This sequence joins TRBV9 and TRBJ2-7, with D possibly TRBD2 on 6 matching bases. This CDR3 has 15 residues. Germline lookup yields CDR1 SGDLS and CDR2 YYNGEE. V shed 2 bases and J shed 0 bases, with 12 bases lying between them. The CDR3 sequence is CASSVGTLSSYEQYF. In DNA, the CDR3 is TGTGCCAGCAGCGTGGGGACTTTAAGCTCCTACGAGCAGTACTTC.

This clonotype occurred a few times. The CDR3 DNA reads as TGTGCCAGCAGCTTTCGGGCGAACAATGAGCAGTTCTTC. It specifies CASSFRANNEQFF. The rearrangement uses TRBV7-2 and TRBJ2-1; D unclear. Germline V lookup: CDR1 SGHTA, CDR2 FQGNSA. The CDR3 has 13 amino acids. Deletions cut 3 bases from V and 5 bases from J, with 8 bases between.

This clonotype occurred many times. The chain combines TRBV12-3 or TRBV12-4 with TRBJ1-2; D not certain. This CDR3 has 13 residues. V was cut by 5 bases and J by 8 bases, with 15 bases left in between. The CDR3 DNA is TGTGCCAGCAGTCTCGGACCGGCGGGCGGCTACACCTTC. Amino acid sequence: CASSLGPAGGYTF.

In DNA, the CDR3 is TGTGCCATCGCGCCTTACATGAACACTGAAGCTTTCTTT. Residues: CAIAPYMNTEAFF. The rearrangement joins TRBV6-6 to TRBJ1-1; D call uncertain. The V gene lost 10 bases and the J gene lost 0 bases, with 12 bases spanning the gap. Germline CDR1 is MNHNY and CDR2 is SVGAGI (reference sequence). The CDR3 contains 13 residues.

This clonotype has more than one count but fewer than ten. V and J are TRBV2 and TRBJ1-1, with D unresolved. V gave up 5 bases and J gave up 5 bases, with 12 bases separating them. The CDR3 loop spans 13 amino acids. Germline CDR1 and CDR2: SNHLY and FYNNEI. CDR3 in amino acids: CASSWGGETEAFF. The CDR3, as DNA: TGTGCCAGCAGTTGGGGTGGTGAGACTGAAGCTTTCTTT. The full variable domain, its missing parts supplied by reference TRBV2 and TRBJ1-1, is EPEVTQTPSHQVTQMGQEVILRCVPISNHLYFYWYRQILGQKVEFLVSFYNNEISEKSEIFDDQFSVERPDGSNFTLKIRSTKLEDSAMYFCASSWGGETEAFFGQGTRLTVV.

This chain uses TRBV7-9 with TRBJ1-1, with TRBD1 matching 9 bases. The V segment lost 0 bases and the J segment 5 bases; nucleotides outside the gene matches: 7. The germline V gene has CDR1 SEHNR and CDR2 FQNEAQ (reference sequence). CDR3 length: 16 residues. CDR3 region: CASSLAAGQGRTEAFF. CDR3 bases: TGTGCCAGCAGCTTAGCTGCTGGACAGGGGCGGACTGAAGCTTTCTTT.

This clonotype was found many times. The genes are TRBV27 and TRBJ2-7; D is undetermined. The CDR3 contains 14 residues. V lost 1 base, J lost 2 bases, and 9 bases lay in between. Germline V lookup: CDR1 MNHEY, CDR2 SMNVEV (reference sequence). The CDR3 sequence: CASSLYAGPYEQYF. CDR3 nucleotide sequence: TGTGCCAGCAGTTTATACGCAGGTCCCTACGAGCAGTACTTC.

The rearrangement links TRBV12-3 or TRBV12-4 to TRBJ1-2; no firm D call. The CDR3 is 13 amino acids. V was shortened by 3 bases and J by 3 bases, with 8 bases between the two germline ends. CDR3 region: CASSFREDYGYTF. CDR3 DNA: TGTGCCAGCAGTTTTCGGGAGGACTATGGCTACACCTTC.

The J gene is TRBJ1-5, the V gene TRBV2; D is perhaps TRBD1 (6 bases). Germline V gives CDR1 SNHLY, CDR2 FYNNEI. Trimming shortened V by 5 bases and J by 7 bases, and 15 bases separated the two germline ends. The CDR3 is made up of 14 amino acids. The CDR3 DNA reads TGTGCCAGCAGTTGGGGGCCAGGGAGCCAGCCCCAGCATTTT. Its protein product is CASSWGPGSQPQHF.

The chain is built from TRBV3-1 and TRBJ2-5; 14 bases match TRBD2. Germline CDR1 and CDR2: LGHDT and YNNKEL (reference sequence). V was pared by 4 bases and J by 11 bases, with 9 bases of the junction left unmatched. CDR3 size: 15 residues. CDR3 nucleotides: TGTGCCAGCAGCCTGGGACTAGCGGGAGTGAGGGAGCAGTACTTC. The encoded protein is CASSLGLAGVREQYF.

This clonotype was counted ten times or more. The rearrangement links TRBV6-1 to TRBJ2-7; 9 bases fit TRBD1. The CDR3 sequence is 17 residues long. The J segment lost 3 bases and the V segment lost 5 bases, leaving 14 bases of the junction unmatched. Germline lookup yields CDR1 MNHNS and CDR2 SASEGT. CDR3: CASSLRFPGQGYYEQYF. DNA of the CDR3: TGTGCCAGCAGTTTACGCTTCCCGGGACAGGGCTACTACGAGCAGTACTTC.

The chain carries TRBV4-1 and TRBJ2-5, with 8 bases aligning to TRBD2. The V gene end was trimmed by 4 bases and the J gene end by 11 bases; junction bases not matched to a gene: 18. The V gene's germline CDR1 is MGHRA and CDR2 YSYEKL. This CDR3 region has 16 residues. Written as DNA, the CDR3 is TGCGCCAGCAGCCGCCACGATAGCGGGGCCCACAATGAGCAGTACTTC. Translated: CASSRHDSGAHNEQYF.

The chain links TRBV10-3 to TRBJ1-1, with TRBD1 as a possible D gene (6 bases). The germline V gene encodes CDR1 ENHRY and CDR2 SYGVKD. The CDR3 covers 15 residues. The V gene lost 8 bases and the J gene lost 0 bases, with 16 bases spanning the gap. The CDR3 here is CAIETGMGMNTEAFF. For the CDR3, the DNA is TGTGCCATCGAAACAGGGATGGGGATGAACACTGAAGCTTTCTTT.

This clonotype has only one observation. The J gene is TRBJ1-1, the V gene TRBV12-3 or TRBV12-4; D is unclear. Trimming pared 8 bases from V and 2 bases from J, leaving 12 bases between. This CDR3 has 13 residues. CDR3 coding DNA: TGTGCCAGCGTCGGCGGCCCAAACACTGAAGCTTTCTTT. Residues: CASVGGPNTEAFF.

This clonotype has just a few counts. The V gene is TRBV7-2, the J gene TRBJ2-6; maybe TRBD2 (5 bases). The CDR3 is 17 residues long. V was cut by 0 bases and J by 0 bases, with 9 bases left in between. Per the germline V gene, CDR1 is SGHTA and CDR2 is FQGNSA. In DNA, the CDR3 is TGTGCCAGCAGCTTAGCTGGGAGCCGCTCTGGGGCCAACGTCCTGACTTTC. Amino acids: CASSLAGSRSGANVLTF.

CDR3 region: CSAFEGSGNEQFF. The CDR3, as DNA: TGCAGCGCCTTTGAAGGGTCCGGGAATGAGCAGTTCTTC. This chain uses TRBV29-1 with TRBJ2-1; no reliable D call. V was pared by 7 bases and J by 7 bases, with 17 bases between. There are 13 residues in the CDR3. Germline CDR1 SQVTM, CDR2 ANQGSEA.

This clonotype was observed a few times. This sequence joins TRBV4-3 and TRBJ1-4; D might be TRBD1 (5 bases). This CDR3 comprises 15 residues. The germline V gene has CDR1 LGHNA and CDR2 YSLEER. V lost 0 bases and J 11 bases, leaving 16 bases between the germline ends. CDR3 in DNA: TGCGCCAGCAGCCAAGATACCGGATATGGGGGGAAACTGTTTTTT. Translation: CASSQDTGYGGKLFF.

The chain has TRBV6-6 and TRBJ2-2, with D tentatively TRBD2 (5 bases). The CDR3 extends over 14 amino acids. V gave up 2 bases and J gave up 4 bases, with 8 bases separating them. The germline gives CDR1 MNHNY, CDR2 SVGAGI (reference sequence). CDR3 amino acids: CASSYRESTGELFF. The CDR3 DNA reads TGTGCCAGCAGTTACCGGGAAAGCACCGGGGAGCTGTTTTTT.

This clonotype has just one count. V is TRBV4-2 and J is TRBJ1-2; D unresolved. V shed 0 bases and J shed 0 bases, with 14 bases lying between them. The CDR3 length is 17 residues. Germline V CDR1 and CDR2: LGHNA, YNFKEQ. The CDR3 sequence: CASSQDLLAASNYGYTF. CDR3 bases: TGTGCCAGCAGCCAAGATTTGTTGGCAGCCTCTAACTATGGCTACACCTTC.

This clonotype was seen a handful of times. V and J are TRBV6-5 and TRBJ1-1; 7 bases map to TRBD1. Unmatched junction bases numbered 9, after V lost 1 base and J lost 1 base. From germline, CDR1 is MNHEY and CDR2 SVGAGI. The CDR3 runs 17 residues. The CDR3 DNA sequence: TGTGCCAGCAGTTACTTGAACAGGGGAGCGGGGAACACTGAAGCTTTCTTT. It codes for CASSYLNRGAGNTEAFF.

The table lists this clonotype with a few counts. The CDR3 protein is CSATPTGGMSNQPQHF. CDR3 DNA sequence: TGCAGTGCCACTCCGACAGGGGGTATGAGCAATCAGCCCCAGCATTTT. The rearrangement uses TRBV20-1 and TRBJ1-5, with 9 bases that match TRBD1. V lost 6 bases, J lost 1 base, and 10 bases stayed unmatched. This CDR3 region has 16 residues. CDR1 and CDR2 from the germline V gene are DFQATT and SNEGSKA (reference sequence).

The chain employs TRBV12-3 or TRBV12-4 and TRBJ2-5; TRBD2 is a possible D gene (5 bases). CDR3 size: 11 residues. Trimming pared 6 bases from V and 11 bases from J, leaving 13 bases between. CDR3 DNA: TGTGCCAGCAGGGACCGGGATGAGCAGTACTTC. It codes for CASRDRDEQYF.

The V call is TRBV2, the J call TRBJ2-5, with D possibly being TRBD2 (6 bases). The CDR3 has 13 amino acids. The germline V gene has CDR1 SNHLY and CDR2 FYNNEI. Trimming left V 8 bases short and J 13 bases short, with 23 bases between. The CDR3 loop is CASLERLVGEGYF. The CDR3 nucleotides read TGTGCCAGCCTCGAGAGACTAGTGGGAGAGGGGTACTTC.